Below are 14 T cell receptor beta chains sequenced from a single sample in a study of blood T cell repertoires in COVID-19. Profiling relied on immunoSEQ multiplex PCR, and the TCRdb table lists in-frame clones only, not all of them. The sample yields around 620,000 clones, just under 90% seen once. The sequenced sample consisted of peripheral blood. The receptors derive from a woman younger than 30 with acute or convalescent COVID-19.

The chain employs TRBV19 and TRBJ1-5; no clear D gene. Germline CDR1 LNHDA, CDR2 SQIVND (reference sequence). Between the trimmed V and J ends, which lost 9 bases and 7 bases, there was a span of 16 bases. The CDR3 spans 13 residues. The CDR3 sequence is CASDWPSLQPQHF. CDR3 sequence (DNA): TGTGCCAGCGATTGGCCCAGTTTGCAGCCCCAGCATTTT.

This chain links TRBV7-2 with TRBJ1-1; 8 nucleotides match TRBD1. The CDR3 is 13 residues long. The V gene's germline CDR1 is SGHTA and CDR2 FQGNSA. After removal of 5 bases from V and 10 bases from J, the junction contained 9 bases not matched to a gene. The CDR3 loop is CASSRQRTGLAFF. CDR3 DNA sequence: TGTGCCAGCAGCCGCCAAAGGACAGGGTTAGCTTTCTTT.

The V call is TRBV27, the J call TRBJ2-7, with 7 nucleotides matching TRBD1. There are 14 residues in the CDR3. Germline V lookup: CDR1 MNHEY, CDR2 SMNVEV (reference sequence). With V trimmed by 5 bases and J by 8 bases, 12 bases remained unmatched. CDR3 nucleotide sequence: TGTGCCAGCAGTCCCGACAGGGAAGAAGGCAAGCAGTACTTC. It specifies CASSPDREEGKQYF.

The chain recombines TRBV4-3 with TRBJ1-6; D ambiguous. In germline, CDR1 is LGHNA, CDR2 YSLEER. The germline V and J ends were trimmed by 1 base and 8 bases, with 12 bases remaining between them. This CDR3 is built from 15 residues. CDR3 DNA sequence: TGCGCCAGCAGCCAAGTCAGTGTTTGTCATTCACCCCTCCACTTT. Translation gives CASSQVSVCHSPLHF.

The chain uses TRBV9 and TRBJ2-3; possible D gene TRBD1, 5 bases. Per germline, CDR1 SGDLS and CDR2 YYNGEE. CDR3 length: 15 residues. V was trimmed by 0 bases and J by 4 bases, leaving 12 bases between them. The CDR3 DNA reads TGTGCCAGCAGCGTAGACGTCGCAGGGCCAGATACGCAGTATTTT. Amino acids: CASSVDVAGPDTQYF.

The V gene is TRBV6-5, the J gene TRBJ1-6; maybe TRBD1 (6 bases). CDR3 length: 13 residues. CDR1 is MNHEY and CDR2 is SVGAGI in the germline V gene. The germline V and J ends were trimmed by 9 bases and 6 bases, with 12 bases remaining between them. As DNA, the CDR3 is TGTGCCAGATCACAGGGTGGTAATTCACCCCTCCACTTT. It specifies CARSQGGNSPLHF.

This clone showed up just once. The genes are TRBV30 and TRBJ1-1; TRBD1 matches 8 bases. The CDR3 contains 13 residues. Germline CDR1 GTSNPN, CDR2 SVGIG (reference sequence). V shed 3 bases and J 4 bases; nucleotides not matched to a gene: 4. This chain's CDR3 is CAWSSGGSTEAFF. CDR3 DNA sequence: TGTGCCTGGAGCTCAGGGGGCTCCACTGAAGCTTTCTTT.

The CDR3 loop is CATSPHGDSYEQYF. In DNA form, the CDR3 reads TGTGCCACCAGCCCCCACGGGGACTCCTACGAGCAGTACTTC. V usage is TRBV24-1 and J usage is TRBJ2-7; a possible D gene is TRBD2 (5 bases). Germline CDR1 reads KGHDR; CDR2 reads SFDVKD. Trimming stripped 7 bases from V and 0 bases from J, with 12 bases between. The CDR3 length is 14 residues.

This chain joins TRBV28 and TRBJ2-4; 10 nucleotides agree with TRBD1. With 5 bases clipped from V and 7 bases from J, the junction kept 8 bases outside the gene matches. Germline CDR1 reads MDHEN; CDR2 reads SYDVKM. The CDR3 is made up of 15 amino acids. For the CDR3, the DNA is TGTGCCAGCAGTCCGACAGGGGGCGTAGTTAACATTCAGTACTTC. Encoded protein: CASSPTGGVVNIQYF. Using reference TRBV28 and TRBJ2-4 for the parts outside the CDR3, the full variable domain is DVKVTQSSRYLVKRTGEKVFLECVQDMDHENMFWYRQDPGLGLRLIYFSYDVKMKEKGDIPEGYSVSREKKERFSLILESASTNQTSMYLCASSPTGGVVNIQYFGAGTRLSVL.

The chain employs TRBV2 and TRBJ1-6, with a tentative D call TRBD1 (5 bases). The V gene lost 6 bases and the J gene lost 7 bases, with 10 bases spanning the gap. CDR1 and CDR2 from the germline V gene are SNHLY and FYNNEI. The CDR3 spans 13 residues. The CDR3 nucleotides read TGTGCCAGCAGCGTCTCAGGGAATTCACCCCTCCACTTT. Protein: CASSVSGNSPLHF.

CDR3 coding DNA: TGTGCCAGCATCAGAGGAGGAAACACCATATATTTT. Protein: CASIRGGNTIYF. The V call is TRBV6-5, the J call TRBJ1-3; no clear D. The CDR3 consists of 12 residues. V gave up 7 bases and J gave up 4 bases, with 8 bases separating them. The V gene's germline CDR1 is MNHEY and CDR2 SVGAGI.

The genes are TRBV23-1 and TRBJ1-6; possibly TRBD1 for D (6 bases). TRBV23-1 is given ORF status, its function remaining uncertain. CDR3 length: 17 residues. Between the trimmed V and J ends, which lost 0 bases and 1 base, there was a span of 10 bases. The CDR3 DNA sequence: TGCGCCAGCAGTCAATCGGCCGGACAGTCCTATAATTCACCCCTCCACTTT. Encoded protein: CASSQSAGQSYNSPLHF.

CDR3 coding DNA: TGTGCCACCAGTGATTTGTACAGGGGCACAGATACGCAGTATTTT. This translates into CATSDLYRGTDTQYF. The chain couples TRBV24-1 to TRBJ2-3; perhaps TRBD1 as D (6 bases). This CDR3 is built from 15 residues. The V gene lost 0 bases and the J gene lost 1 base, with 7 bases spanning the gap. Per the germline V gene, CDR1 is KGHDR and CDR2 is SFDVKD.

This clone was recorded once. The V gene is TRBV19, the J gene TRBJ1-2, with TRBD1 matching over 7 bases. The CDR3 sequence is 15 residues long. Losses at the gene ends were 4 bases for V and 6 bases for J; bases not matched to a gene: 11. The germline gives CDR1 LNHDA, CDR2 SQIVND (reference sequence). The CDR3 protein is CASSKNPGQWNGYTF. In DNA form, the CDR3 reads TGTGCCAGTAGTAAAAATCCGGGACAGTGGAATGGCTACACCTTC.